The TCR beta chain under discussion was sequenced for a study of T cell responses to AZD1222 COVID-19 vaccine (dated by TCRdb to the early 2020s). About the full investigation: Because spike-specific TCR depth and breadth did not differ between the two schedules, AZD1222 recipients who got a second dose at roughly 4 weeks were pooled with those who got a second dose at roughly 12 weeks. TCR sequencing was performed for more than 230 trial participants, of whom around 210 were given two doses of AZD1222 and some 26 were given two doses of MenACWY control vaccine. Trial participants were enrolled by age into 18-55, 56-69 and 70-plus year subgroups, with approximately 160, 26 and 62 TCR-sequenced participants respectively.

The CDR3 regions of human TCRbeta chains were subjected to immunosequencing. The paper's processing steps were these. Repertoire TCRs were checked for matches against a reference library of SARS-CoV-2-specific TCRs that had been generated using the MIRA antigen-specificity platform. Breadth was defined as the fraction of unique TCRs that were SARS-CoV-2-associated. Depth was defined as the fraction of total T cells that were SARS-CoV-2-associated. Each spike-specific TCR was assigned to its reactive spike region and to a CD4 or CD8 class using the MIRA data. Log10-transformed breadth and depth values were compared by one-way ANOVA with Sidak's multiple comparisons tests. The immuneACCESS repertoire file appears here via TCRdb, limited to in-frame rearrangements. These files lack a portion of the clones; in checked studies, under half of the deficit traces to unresolved V genes, and the cause of the others is not known. V and J calls and clone size come straight from that table; D and trimming were deduced from the DNA. The sample table lists 97,000 or so clones, approximately 84% of them with a count of one. 17% of the sample is held by the ten biggest clonotypes.

Results and caveats for the whole study, not just this receptor: No day 14 peak-response samples were available, so repertoires were characterized only after the peak T cell response. Conclusions about previously exposed vaccinees are limited because only a handful of AZD1222 recipients were SARS-CoV-2 seropositive at baseline. After two AZD1222 doses, spike-specific TCR breadth and depth were significantly higher than at day 0 and than in MenACWY recipients. Reportedly, almost half of the unique spike-specific TCRs recognized epitopes lying outside the regions that are mutated in the B.1.351 and B.1.1.7 variants. The 56-69-year group was small, and its depth increase did not reach significance, likely because of low power. The vaccine-associated CD4 TCRs covered the entire spike protein, and the dominant responses fell in regions 160-218 and 743-854. Most participants were white British and females outnumbered males, and the authors suggested that clonal diversity may have been underestimated.

A remark on this clone: Its specific antigen is unknown. No base-level quality is on record; no much larger clone is a single base apart.

The time point label, as the study defines it: baseline before first vaccination. Vaccinee samples were obtained from the UK trials COV001 and COV002, which included a single-blind randomized controlled phase 2/3 trial of AZD1222 (ChAdOx1 nCoV-19) in healthy adults. Trial participant PBMC samples were collected at day 0 and day 28 after the second dose for TCRbeta chain sequencing. V drops 1 base and J drops 6 bases, leaving 7 bases in between. The CDR3, cysteine through phenylalanine, is 13 amino acids long. Only the CDR3 portion is preserved as DNA: 39 bases, with reading frame beginning at the first base. CDR1 and CDR2, looked up from the germline V gene, are SGHTA and FQGNSA.

The specimen was peripheral blood, collected on day 0 of AZD1222 vaccination. The source of this sequence is an adult in good health. Rearrangement joined TRBV7-2 to TRBJ2-1; no confident D gene assignment can be made. The DNA is as follows: TGTGCCAGCAGCTTAGTATTCGCCAATGAGCAGTTCTTC. Protein translation: CASSLVFANEQFF.